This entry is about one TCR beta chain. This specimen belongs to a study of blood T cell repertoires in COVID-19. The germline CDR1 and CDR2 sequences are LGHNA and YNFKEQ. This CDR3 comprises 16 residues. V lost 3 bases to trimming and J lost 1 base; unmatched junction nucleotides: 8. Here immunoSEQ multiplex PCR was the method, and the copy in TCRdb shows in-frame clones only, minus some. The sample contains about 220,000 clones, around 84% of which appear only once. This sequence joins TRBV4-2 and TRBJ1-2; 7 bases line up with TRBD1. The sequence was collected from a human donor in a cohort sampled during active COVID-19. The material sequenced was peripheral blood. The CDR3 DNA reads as TGTGCCAGCAGCCAGGGTCCTGGACAGGATAACTATGGCTACACCTTC. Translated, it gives CASSQGPGQDNYGYTF.